The entry below describes one TCR beta chain. Its antigen is unknown. This entry belongs to a study of cytomegalovirus exposure and HLA in healthy donors. General observations from the study: Later analysis found that TCR beta chains associated with HLA were more clonally expanded than other, equally common chains. Earlier analysis found most TCR beta V segments productive about 87% or about 30% of the time.

Primers for the PCR totalled 60 Vbeta and 13 Jbeta. TCRdb's copy holds only in-frame clones and misses some; the assay was immunoSEQ multiplex PCR. This sample has about 96,000 clones, with around 85% found just once. Per germline, CDR1 SQVTM and CDR2 ANQGSEA. V lost 6 bases, J lost 0 bases, and 9 bases lay in between. CDR3 size: 13 residues. The J gene is TRBJ1-5, the V gene TRBV29-1, with D possibly TRBD1 on 5 matching bases. The receptor comes from a man aged 25 to 40 in good health and CMV-seronegative. The sequenced material came from PBMCs. CDR3 sequence reads: CSVHRYSNQPQHF. Here the CDR3 DNA reads TGCAGCGTCCACAGGTATAGCAATCAGCCCCAGCATTTT.